This TCR beta chain was sequenced during a study of blood T cell repertoires in COVID-19. As for the study in general: PBMCs, B-cell-depleted T cells, or T cells were the source of the cDNA or gDNA that made up the material.

This CDR3 region has 18 residues. The V end was cut by 3 bases, the J end by 0 bases, with 20 bases between. Looked up from germline, CDR1 is LNHDA and CDR2 is SQIVND (reference sequence). Method: immunoSEQ multiplex PCR; TCRdb's copy keeps in-frame clones and lacks some. The sample includes about 220,000 clones, roughly 85% seen only once; the top ten take around 3.8%. Participants had their cohort set by participant-reported clinical history. The receptor comes from a woman in her 40s with acute COVID-19. V and J are TRBV19 and TRBJ1-1; a weak D match, TRBD1 (5 bases). Material: PBMCs or T cells enriched from blood (not recorded which). The CDR3 region has the DNA TGTGCCAGTAGTATGATGATGGCCTCAGGGACTATGAACACTGAAGCTTTCTTT. This translates into CASSMMMASGTMNTEAFF. The full variable domain, in which reference TRBV19 and TRBJ1-1 provide the parts outside the CDR3, is DGGITQSPKYLFRKEGQNVTLSCEQNLNHDAMYWYRQDPGQGLRLIYYSQIVNDFQKGDIAEGYSVSREKKESFPLTVTSAQKNPTAFYLCASSMMMASGTMNTEAFFGQGTRLTVV.